This TCR beta chain was sequenced for a study of OX40 agonist ivuxolimab in advanced cancers. Overall study context: Partial responses occurred in Three dose-escalation patients, one with hepatocellular carcinoma and two with cutaneous melanoma. General study points: Researchers did not establish what antigens the expanded peripheral T cells target.

The assay was immunoSEQ multiplex PCR, and TCRdb's table has in-frame clones only and misses some. The table shows about 43,000 clones, with approximately 86% occurring only once. Trimming pared 4 bases from V and 3 bases from J, leaving 10 bases between. Germline-derived CDR1 and CDR2 are MNHEY and SMNVEV (reference sequence). There are 13 residues in the CDR3. Turning to this clone: Its antigen is currently unknown.

The receptor was isolated from an adult with an advanced solid tumor such as melanoma, head and neck, liver or kidney cancer. The chain recombines TRBV27 with TRBJ2-7; no firm D call. This material consisted of CD4+ or CD8+ T cells sorted from blood, taken in a trial of the OX40 agonist ivuxolimab. The CDR3 loop reads CASSSSNSYEQYF. The DNA of the CDR3 is TGTGCCAGCAGTTCCTCCAACAGCTACGAGCAGTACTTC.